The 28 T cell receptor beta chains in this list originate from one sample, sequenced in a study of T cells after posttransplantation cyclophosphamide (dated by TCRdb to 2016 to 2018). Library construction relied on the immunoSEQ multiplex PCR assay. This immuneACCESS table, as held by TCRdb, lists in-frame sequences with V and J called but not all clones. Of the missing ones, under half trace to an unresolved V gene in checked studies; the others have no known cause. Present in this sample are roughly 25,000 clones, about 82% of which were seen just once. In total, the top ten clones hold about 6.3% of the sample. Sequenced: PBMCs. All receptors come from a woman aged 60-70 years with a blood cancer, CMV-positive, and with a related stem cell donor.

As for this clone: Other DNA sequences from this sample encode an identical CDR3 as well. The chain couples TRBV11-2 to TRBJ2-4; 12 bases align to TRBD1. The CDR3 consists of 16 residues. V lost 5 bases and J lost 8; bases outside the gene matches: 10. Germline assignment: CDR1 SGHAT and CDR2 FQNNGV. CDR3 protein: CASSSRDRGRGDIQYF. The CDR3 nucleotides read TGTGCCAGCAGCAGCCGGGACAGGGGGCGCGGAGACATTCAGTACTTC.

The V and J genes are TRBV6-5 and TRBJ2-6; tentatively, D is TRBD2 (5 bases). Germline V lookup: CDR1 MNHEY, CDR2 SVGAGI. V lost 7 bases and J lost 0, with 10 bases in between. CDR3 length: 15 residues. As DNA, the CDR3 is TGTGCCAGCAACGATGGGAGCTCTGGGGCCAACGTCCTGACTTTC. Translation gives CASNDGSSGANVLTF.

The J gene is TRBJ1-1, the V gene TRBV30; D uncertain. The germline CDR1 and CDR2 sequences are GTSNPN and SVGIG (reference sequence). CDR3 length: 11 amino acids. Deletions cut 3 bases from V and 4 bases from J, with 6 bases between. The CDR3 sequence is CAWRPGTEAFF. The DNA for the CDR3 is TGTGCCTGGAGGCCCGGCACTGAAGCTTTCTTT.

CDR3 DNA sequence: TGTGCCAGCAGCACTAACACCGGGGAGCTGTTTTTT. The encoded protein is CASSTNTGELFF. The chain couples TRBV11-3 to TRBJ2-2, with unresolved D. CDR1 is SGHNT, CDR2 YENEEA, per germline. CDR3 length: 12 amino acids. Trimming cost V 5 bases and J 2 bases, with 3 bases left between them.

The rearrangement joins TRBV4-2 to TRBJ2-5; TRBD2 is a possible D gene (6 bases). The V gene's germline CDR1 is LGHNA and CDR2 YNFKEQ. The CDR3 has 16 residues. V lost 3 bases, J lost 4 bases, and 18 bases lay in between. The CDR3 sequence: CASSQGGGVEGETQYF. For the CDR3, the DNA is TGTGCCAGCAGCCAGGGGGGAGGAGTGGAAGGAGAGACCCAGTACTTC.

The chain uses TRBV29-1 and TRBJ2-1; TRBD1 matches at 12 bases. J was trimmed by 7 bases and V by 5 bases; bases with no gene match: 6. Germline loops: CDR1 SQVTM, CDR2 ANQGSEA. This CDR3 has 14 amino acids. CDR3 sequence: CSVWDRGRINEQFF. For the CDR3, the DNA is TGCAGCGTTTGGGACAGGGGGCGAATTAATGAGCAGTTCTTC.

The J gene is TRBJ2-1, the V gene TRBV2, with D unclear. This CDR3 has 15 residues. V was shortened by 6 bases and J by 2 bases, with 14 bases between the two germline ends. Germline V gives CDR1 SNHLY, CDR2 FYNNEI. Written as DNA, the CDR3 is TGTGCCAGCAGAGCAGGCGAAATAACCTACAATGAGCAGTTCTTC. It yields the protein CASRAGEITYNEQFF.

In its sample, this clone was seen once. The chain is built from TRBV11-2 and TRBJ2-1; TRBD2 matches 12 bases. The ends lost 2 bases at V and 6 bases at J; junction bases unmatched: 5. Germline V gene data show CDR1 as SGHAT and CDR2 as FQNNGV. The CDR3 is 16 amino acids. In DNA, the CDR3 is TGTGCCAGCAGCTTAAGGGCTAGCGGGAGGGCCAATGAGCAGTTCTTC. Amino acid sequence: CASSLRASGRANEQFF.

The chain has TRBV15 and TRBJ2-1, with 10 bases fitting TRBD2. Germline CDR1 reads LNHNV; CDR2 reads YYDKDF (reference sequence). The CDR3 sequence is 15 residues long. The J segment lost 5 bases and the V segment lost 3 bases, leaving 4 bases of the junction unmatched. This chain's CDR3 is CATSRRLAGHNEQFF. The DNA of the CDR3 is TGTGCCACCAGCAGGAGACTAGCGGGCCACAATGAGCAGTTCTTC. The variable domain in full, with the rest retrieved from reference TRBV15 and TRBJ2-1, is DAMVIQNPRYQVTQFGKPVTLSCSQTLNHNVMYWYQQKSSQAPKLLFHYYDKDFNNEADTPDNFQSRRPNTSFCFLDIRSPGLGDTAMYLCATSRRLAGHNEQFFGPGTRLTVL.

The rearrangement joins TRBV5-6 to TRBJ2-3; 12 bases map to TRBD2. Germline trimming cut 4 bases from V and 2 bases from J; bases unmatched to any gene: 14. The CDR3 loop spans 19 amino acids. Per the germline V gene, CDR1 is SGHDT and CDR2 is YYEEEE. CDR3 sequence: CASSPFLLTSGGPTDTQYF. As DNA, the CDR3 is TGTGCCAGCAGCCCCTTTTTATTGACTAGCGGGGGCCCCACAGATACGCAGTATTTT.

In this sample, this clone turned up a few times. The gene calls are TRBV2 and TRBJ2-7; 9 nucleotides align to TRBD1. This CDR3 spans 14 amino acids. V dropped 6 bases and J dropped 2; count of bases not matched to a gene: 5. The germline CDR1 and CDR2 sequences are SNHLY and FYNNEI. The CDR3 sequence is CASRRTGETYEQYF. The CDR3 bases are TGTGCCAGCAGACGGACAGGGGAAACCTACGAGCAGTACTTC.

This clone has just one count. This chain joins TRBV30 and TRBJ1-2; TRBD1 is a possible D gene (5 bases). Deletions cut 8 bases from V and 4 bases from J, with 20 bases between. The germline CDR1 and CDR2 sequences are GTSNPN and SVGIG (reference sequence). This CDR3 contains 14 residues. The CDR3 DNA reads TGTGCCCGCCGGGGGTCGGGGCGGGGCTATGGCTACACCTTC. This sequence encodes CARRGSGRGYGYTF.

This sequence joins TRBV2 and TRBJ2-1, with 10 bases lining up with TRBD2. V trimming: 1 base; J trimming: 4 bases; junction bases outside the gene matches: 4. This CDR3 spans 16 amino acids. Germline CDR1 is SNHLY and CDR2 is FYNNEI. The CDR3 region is CASSEDGLADYNEQFF. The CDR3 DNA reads TGTGCCAGCAGTGAAGACGGACTAGCGGATTACAATGAGCAGTTCTTC.

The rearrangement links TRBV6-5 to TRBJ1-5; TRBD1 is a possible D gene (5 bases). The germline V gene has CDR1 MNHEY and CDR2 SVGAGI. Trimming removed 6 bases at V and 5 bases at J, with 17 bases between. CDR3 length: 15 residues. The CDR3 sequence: CASSKGSSGDQPQHF. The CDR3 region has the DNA TGTGCCAGCAGCAAGGGCTCCTCGGGGGATCAGCCCCAGCATTTT.

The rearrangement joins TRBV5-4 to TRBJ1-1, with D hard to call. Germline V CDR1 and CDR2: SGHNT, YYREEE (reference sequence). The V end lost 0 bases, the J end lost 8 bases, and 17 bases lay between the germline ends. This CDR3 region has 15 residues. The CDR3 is CASSLEPADPEEAFF. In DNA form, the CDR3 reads TGTGCCAGCAGCTTGGAGCCAGCGGACCCCGAGGAAGCTTTCTTT.

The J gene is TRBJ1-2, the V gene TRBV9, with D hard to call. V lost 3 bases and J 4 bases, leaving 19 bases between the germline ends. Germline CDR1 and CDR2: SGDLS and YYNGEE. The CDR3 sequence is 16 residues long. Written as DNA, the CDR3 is TGTGCCAGCAGCGCCACGATCGAGGACTTAGCCTATGGCTACACCTTC. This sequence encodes CASSATIEDLAYGYTF.

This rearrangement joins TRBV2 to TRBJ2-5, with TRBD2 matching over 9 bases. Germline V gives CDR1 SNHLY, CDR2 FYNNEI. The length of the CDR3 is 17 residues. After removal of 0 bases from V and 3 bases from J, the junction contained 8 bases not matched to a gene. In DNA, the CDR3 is TGTGCCAGCAGTGAAGCGGAGACTAGCGGAGGGGAAGAGACCCAGTACTTC. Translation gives CASSEAETSGGEETQYF.

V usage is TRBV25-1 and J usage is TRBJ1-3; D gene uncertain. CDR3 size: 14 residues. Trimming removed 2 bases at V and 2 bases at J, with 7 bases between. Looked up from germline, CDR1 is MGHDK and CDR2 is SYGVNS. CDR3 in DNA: TGTGCCAGCAGTGAAGTCTCTACTGGAAACACCATATATTTT. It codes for CASSEVSTGNTIYF.

The CDR3: CASSWDRELSTGELFF. CDR3 sequence (DNA): TGTGCCAGTAGTTGGGACAGGGAATTATCCACCGGGGAGCTGTTTTTT. The chain recombines TRBV19 with TRBJ2-2, with 9 bases identical to TRBD1. The CDR3 totals 16 residues. Trimming removed 5 bases from V and 4 bases from J; junction bases left unmatched: 8. CDR1 LNHDA and CDR2 SQIVND come from the germline V gene (reference sequence). Full variable domain (remainder filled in from reference TRBV19 and TRBJ2-2): DGGITQSPKYLFRKEGQNVTLSCEQNLNHDAMYWYRQDPGQGLRLIYYSQIVNDFQKGDIAEGYSVSREKKESFPLTVTSAQKNPTAFYLCASSWDRELSTGELFFGEGSRLTVL.

The DNA of the CDR3 is TGCAGCGTTGAGGGGGGGCAAGGGGTCACTGAAGCTTTCTTT. Translation: CSVEGGQGVTEAFF. This chain connects TRBV29-1 to TRBJ1-1, with a weak D call TRBD1 (6 bases). Looked up from germline, CDR1 is SQVTM and CDR2 is ANQGSEA. The ends were cut back, 3 bases at V and 4 bases at J, with 15 bases in the middle. The CDR3 is 14 residues long.

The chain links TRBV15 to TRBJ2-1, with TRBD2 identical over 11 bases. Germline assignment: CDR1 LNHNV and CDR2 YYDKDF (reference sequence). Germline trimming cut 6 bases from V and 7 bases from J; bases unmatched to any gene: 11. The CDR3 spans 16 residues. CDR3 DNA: TGTGCCACCAGTACTAGCGGGAGAAAAAGACTGAATGAGCAGTTCTTC. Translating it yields CATSTSGRKRLNEQFF.

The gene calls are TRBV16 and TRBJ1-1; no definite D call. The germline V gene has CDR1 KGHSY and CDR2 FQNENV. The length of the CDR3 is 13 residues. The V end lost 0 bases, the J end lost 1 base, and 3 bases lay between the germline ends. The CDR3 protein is CASSQSANTEAFF. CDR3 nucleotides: TGTGCCAGCAGCCAATCGGCGAACACTGAAGCTTTCTTT.

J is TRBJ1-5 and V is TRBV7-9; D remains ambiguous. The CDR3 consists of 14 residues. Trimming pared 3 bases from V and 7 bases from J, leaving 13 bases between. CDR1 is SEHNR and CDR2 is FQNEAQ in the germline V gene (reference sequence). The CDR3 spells CASSLESGSQPQHF. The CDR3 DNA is TGTGCCAGCAGCTTGGAATCGGGTAGCCAGCCCCAGCATTTT.

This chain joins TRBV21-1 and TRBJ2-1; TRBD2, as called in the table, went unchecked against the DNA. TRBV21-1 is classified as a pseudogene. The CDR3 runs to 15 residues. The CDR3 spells CASSPVRLVTNEQFF. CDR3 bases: TGTGCCAGCAGCCCCGTAAGACTAGTAACGAATGAGCAGTTCTTC.

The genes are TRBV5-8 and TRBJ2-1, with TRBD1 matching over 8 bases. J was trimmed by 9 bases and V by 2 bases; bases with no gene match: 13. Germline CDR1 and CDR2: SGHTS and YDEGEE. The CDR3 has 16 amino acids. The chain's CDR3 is CASSFKGTGRLGEQFF. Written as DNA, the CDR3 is TGTGCCAGCAGCTTTAAAGGGACAGGTAGGCTCGGTGAGCAGTTCTTC.

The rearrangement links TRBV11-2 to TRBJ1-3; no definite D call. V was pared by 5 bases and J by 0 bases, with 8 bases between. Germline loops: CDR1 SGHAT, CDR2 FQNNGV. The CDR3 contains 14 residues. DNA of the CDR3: TGTGCCAGCAGCCTAACAGACTCTGGAAACACCATATATTTT. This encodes CASSLTDSGNTIYF.

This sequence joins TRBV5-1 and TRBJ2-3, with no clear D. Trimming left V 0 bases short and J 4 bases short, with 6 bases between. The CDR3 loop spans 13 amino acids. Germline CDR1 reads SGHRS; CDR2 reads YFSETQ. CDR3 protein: CASSLAFPDTQYF. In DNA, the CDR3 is TGCGCCAGCAGCTTGGCTTTCCCAGATACGCAGTATTTT.

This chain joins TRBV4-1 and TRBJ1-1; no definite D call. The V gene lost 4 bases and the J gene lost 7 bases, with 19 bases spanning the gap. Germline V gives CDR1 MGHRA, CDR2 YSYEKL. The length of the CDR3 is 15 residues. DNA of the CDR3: TGCGCCAGCAGCCCCCTCCCCAGGCCAGACCTTGAAGCTTTCTTT. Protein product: CASSPLPRPDLEAFF.